Listed here are 13 T cell receptor beta chains from one sample, sequenced in a study of cytomegalovirus exposure and HLA in healthy donors. Both 60 Vbeta primers and 13 Jbeta primers went into the PCR. The protocol was immunoSEQ multiplex PCR, while the TCRdb copy is restricted to in-frame clones and leaves out a portion. The repertoire holds approximately 180,000 clones, with approximately 70% as singletons. Sequenced material: PBMCs. The origin of the receptors is a woman under 40 in good health and CMV-seronegative.

CDR3 in DNA: TGTGCCAGCTCACCCTTATTAACAGGGGATGGCTACACCTTC. This sequence encodes CASSPLLTGDGYTF. The chain carries TRBV18 and TRBJ1-2; 7 bases align to TRBD1. The CDR3 runs to 14 residues. J was trimmed by 6 bases and V by 3 bases; bases with no gene match: 7. The germline V gene encodes CDR1 KGHSH and CDR2 LQKENI.

The gene calls are TRBV5-1 and TRBJ1-5, with 10 positions matching TRBD1. CDR1 and CDR2 from the germline V gene are SGHRS and YFSETQ. The V gene end was trimmed by 4 bases and the J gene end by 9 bases; junction bases not matched to a gene: 7. The CDR3 has 14 residues. The CDR3 spells CASSPDRGSGPQHF. CDR3 DNA sequence: TGCGCCAGCAGCCCGGACAGGGGGTCTGGGCCCCAGCATTTT.

CDR3 nucleotides: TGTGCCAGCAGCGGGTCCGGGACAGGGACGTTGGAGCAGTTCTTC. This gives the protein CASSGSGTGTLEQFF. This chain connects TRBV5-4 to TRBJ2-1; 9 positions agree with TRBD1. V lost 4 bases and J lost 10; bases outside the gene matches: 12. The CDR3 contains 15 residues. Germline V lookup: CDR1 SGHNT, CDR2 YYREEE (reference sequence).

This chain links TRBV6-6 with TRBJ1-6, with a tentative D call TRBD1 (6 bases). Germline V gene sequence: CDR1 MNHNY, CDR2 SVGAGI (reference sequence). CDR3 length equals 14 residues. V lost 8 bases, J lost 9 bases, and 17 bases lay in between. The DNA of the CDR3 is TGTGCCAGCGACTTACAGGGAACAGGTTCACCCCTCCACTTT. Encoded protein: CASDLQGTGSPLHF.

This clone was counted once. This sequence joins TRBV4-1 and TRBJ1-4, with D maybe TRBD1 (6 bases). The CDR3 spans 16 residues. Germline assignment: CDR1 MGHRA and CDR2 YSYEKL. The V and J ends lost 1 base and 0 bases respectively, with 9 bases between them. The CDR3 sequence is CASSQGDRPTNEKLFF. CDR3 DNA sequence: TGCGCCAGCAGCCAAGGCGACAGGCCAACTAATGAAAAACTGTTTTTT.

V is TRBV29-1 and J is TRBJ1-1, with TRBD1 identical over 7 bases. Germline CDR1 and CDR2: SQVTM and ANQGSEA. V trimming: 7 bases; J trimming: 4 bases; junction bases outside the gene matches: 12. The CDR3 sequence is 14 residues long. The DNA of the CDR3 is TGCAGCGCCAGAATAGACAGGGAGTTCACTGAAGCTTTCTTT. Translated, it gives CSARIDREFTEAFF.

Worth noting for this clone: The junction differs from germline at one of its ends, possibly a read error. This chain links TRBV7-9 with TRBJ1-2; 10 bases align to TRBD1. Germline V CDR1 and CDR2: SEHNR, FQNEAQ (reference sequence). CDR3 size: 15 residues. The CDR3 reads CSSSFRTGGEDGYTF. In DNA form, the CDR3 reads TGTTCCAGCAGCTTCCGGACAGGGGGGGAGGATGGTTACACCTTC.

The chain is built from TRBV4-2 and TRBJ2-7; 9 bases are a match to TRBD2. Germline loops: CDR1 LGHNA, CDR2 YNFKEQ. This CDR3 spans 14 amino acids. Trimming at V came to 4 bases and at J to 4 bases, leaving 5 bases not matched to a gene. CDR3: CASSRRSGGYEQYF. The CDR3 bases are TGTGCCAGCAGCCGCCGTAGCGGGGGATACGAGCAGTACTTC.

The chain has TRBV12-2 and TRBJ1-5; the table's D call of TRBD1 was not tested on the DNA. TRBV12-2 is shown as a pseudogene. This CDR3 is 16 amino acids long. The CDR3 sequence: CASRLMRQDSNQPQHF. The CDR3, as DNA: TGTGCAAGTCGCTTAATGAGACAGGACAGCAATCAGCCCCAGCATTTT.

This chain uses TRBV11-3 with TRBJ2-4, with no clear D. The CDR3 runs to 15 residues. Germline loops: CDR1 SGHNT, CDR2 YENEEA. V was shortened by 0 bases and J by 0 bases, with 6 bases between the two germline ends. The CDR3 DNA reads TGTGCCAGCAGCTTAGATAGAATAGCCAAAAACATTCAGTACTTC. Amino acid sequence: CASSLDRIAKNIQYF. Using reference TRBV11-3 and TRBJ2-4 for the parts outside the CDR3, the full variable domain is EAGVVQSPRYKIIEKKQPVAFWCNPISGHNTLYWYLQNLGQGPELLIRYENEEAVDDSQLPKDRFSAERLKGVDSTLKIQPAELGDSAVYLCASSLDRIAKNIQYFGAGTRLSVL.

The chain uses TRBV7-9 and TRBJ1-6, with a tentative D call TRBD1 (5 bases). From germline, CDR1 is SEHNR and CDR2 FQNEAQ (reference sequence). Trimming took 5 bases from V and 2 from J, leaving 10 bases between them. The CDR3 is made up of 15 amino acids. The CDR3 DNA is TGTGCCAGCAGCCTGACAGAAACCTATAATTCACCCCTCCACTTT. Its protein product is CASSLTETYNSPLHF.

This clone has a handful of counts. J is TRBJ1-4 and V is TRBV6-6, with unresolved D. Between the trimmed V and J ends, which lost 5 bases and 12 bases, there was a span of 10 bases. Germline CDR1 MNHNY, CDR2 SVGAGI (reference sequence). The CDR3 totals 11 residues. The CDR3 nucleotides are TGTGCCAGCAGTGGTATGGAGGAACTGTTTTTT. Translated: CASSGMEELFF.

The V call is TRBV7-2, the J call TRBJ2-2, with 8 bases identical to TRBD1. The CDR3 length is 14 residues. J was trimmed by 7 bases and V by 4 bases; bases with no gene match: 5. Germline lookup yields CDR1 SGHTA and CDR2 FQGNSA. CDR3 protein: CASSSRGQVGELFF. The CDR3 bases are TGTGCCAGCAGCTCCAGGGGGCAGGTCGGGGAGCTGTTTTTT.